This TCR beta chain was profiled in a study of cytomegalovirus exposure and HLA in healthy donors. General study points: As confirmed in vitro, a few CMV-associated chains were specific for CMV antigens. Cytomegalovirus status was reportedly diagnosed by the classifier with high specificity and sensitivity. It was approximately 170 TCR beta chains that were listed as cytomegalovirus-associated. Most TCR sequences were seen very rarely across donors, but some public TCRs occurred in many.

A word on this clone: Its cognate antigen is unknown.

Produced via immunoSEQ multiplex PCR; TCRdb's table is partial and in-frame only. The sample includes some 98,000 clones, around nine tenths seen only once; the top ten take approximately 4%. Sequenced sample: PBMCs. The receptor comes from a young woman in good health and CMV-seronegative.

The CDR3 coding sequence is TGCAGCGTCCTGACAGGGGATATTCAGTACTTC. Protein: CSVLTGDIQYF. The chain uses TRBV29-1 and TRBJ2-4, with 8 bases lining up with TRBD1. CDR1 and CDR2 from the germline V gene are SQVTM and ANQGSEA. V gave up 6 bases and J gave up 10 bases; unmatched junction bases: 5. The CDR3 is made up of 11 amino acids.